These T cell receptor beta chains were read from a single sample in a study of OX40 agonist ivuxolimab in advanced cancers. Profiling relied on immunoSEQ multiplex PCR, and the TCRdb table lists in-frame clones only, not all of them. Of over 70,000 clones in the sample, more than 80% were seen once. The sequences come from CD4+ or CD8+ T cells sorted from blood, collected in a trial of the OX40 agonist ivuxolimab. Source of these receptors: an adult with an advanced solid tumor such as melanoma, head and neck, liver or kidney cancer. Both conserved end residues are part of each CDR3. A D gene is named only where the DNA matches it firmly. Clone size is given for some rows only: seen once, a few or many times, or a class if the clone is expanded.

length	V	size	D	J	DNA	CDR3
17	TRBV28	-	TRBD2	TRBJ2-3	TGTGCCAGCAGTTTAAGGGAGTTAGCGGGAAAGATCGGTACGCAGTATTTT	CASSLRELAGKIGTQYF
14	TRBV6-5	-	-	TRBJ1-2	TGTGCCAGCAGTTACTCGAACAGCTTAAATGGCTACACCTTC	CASSYSNSLNGYTF
14	TRBV19	-	-	TRBJ1-5	TGTGCCAGTACCTCCACAGGGACGAATCAGCCCCAGCATTTT	CASTSTGTNQPQHF
15	TRBV4-1	-	-	TRBJ1-2	TGCGCCAGCAGCCAAGGAGCCCTTCCTAACTATGGCTACACCTTC	CASSQGALPNYGYTF
14	TRBV11-2	-	-	TRBJ2-5	TGTGCCAGCAGCGGGATCTTGAACCAAGAGACCCAGTACTTC	CASSGILNQETQYF
14	TRBV7-6	-	-	TRBJ2-2	TGTGCCAGCAGTTCCGGGCCTGGGGCCGGGGAGCTGTTTTTT	CASSSGPGAGELFF
12	TRBV2	-	-	TRBJ2-7	TGTGCCAGCAGTTTAAGAGGGGACGAGCAGTACTTC	CASSLRGDEQYF
14	TRBV7-9	few	-	TRBJ2-4	TGTGCCAGCAGCTTAGTGCGGGCCAAAAACATTCAGTACTTC	CASSLVRAKNIQYF
15	TRBV7-2	-	TRBD1	TRBJ2-5	TGTGCCAGCAGCGTCGGACAGGGGGTGAAAGAGACCCAGTACTTC	CASSVGQGVKETQYF
14	TRBV27	-	TRBD2	TRBJ2-7	TGTGCCAGTGGGCGGGAGGCCGAGCAGTACGAGCAGTACTTC	CASGREAEQYEQYF
12	TRBV2	once	-	TRBJ2-7	TGTGCCGGGGGGGACAGCGCCTACGAGCAGTACTTC	CAGGDSAYEQYF
15	TRBV4-1	-	-	TRBJ2-2	TGCGCCAGCAGCCTACCCAACTTTGACACCGGGGAGCTGTTTTTT	CASSLPNFDTGELFF
14	TRBV6-6	-	-	TRBJ1-2	TGTGCCAGCACCAACCTGGCAGGGGTCGGTGGCTACACCTTC	CASTNLAGVGGYTF
14	TRBV11-2	-	TRBD2	TRBJ2-1	TGTGCCAGCAGCTTCGGCGGGGGATACAATGAGCAGTTCTTC	CASSFGGGYNEQFF
20	TRBV13	-	TRBD2	TRBJ2-1	TGTGCCAGCAGCCCCGGGGGACTAGCGGGAGCCCGCGGGGGTCTGGGTGAGCAGTTCTTC	CASSPGGLAGARGGLGEQFF
14	TRBV5-6	-	-	TRBJ1-5	TGTGCCAGCAGCTTGGGGGGTCGTTATCAGCCCCAGCATTTT	CASSLGGRYQPQHF
11	TRBV7-2	-	-	TRBJ2-7	TGTGCCAGCAGCCCCTACCTCGAGCAGTACTTC	CASSPYLEQYF
13	TRBV7-9	once	-	TRBJ2-7	TGTGCCAGCAGCCCAGCGGCACGATACGAGCAGTACTTC	CASSPAARYEQYF
15	TRBV5-4	-	-	TRBJ2-2	TGTGCCAGCAGCTTGGTTTCGAGTTCGACCGGGGAGCTGTTTTTT	CASSLVSSSTGELFF
15	TRBV7-9	once	TRBD1	TRBJ2-7	TGTGCCAGCAGCTTAGCGCAGGGACAGGCCTACGAGCAGTACTTC	CASSLAQGQAYEQYF
16	TRBV4-1	-	TRBD2	TRBJ2-7	TGCGCCAGCAGCCAATCGATAGCGGGGGGCTCCTACGAGCAGTACTTC	CASSQSIAGGSYEQYF
13	TRBV7-9	-	-	TRBJ2-7	TGTGCCAGCAGCTTAACCCAGGGCGACGAGCAGTACTTC	CASSLTQGDEQYF
17	TRBV27	-	-	TRBJ1-1	TGTGCCAGCAGTGGTTTTGGACGAACTACCAACCTTTATGAAGCTTTCTTT	CASSGFGRTTNLYEAFF
15	TRBV27	-	TRBD2	TRBJ2-2	TGTGCCAGCAGTTTTCCCGCGGGAGCAAGAGGGGAGCTGTTTTTT	CASSFPAGARGELFF
16	TRBV27	-	TRBD1	TRBJ1-4	TGTGCCAGCAGTTTAAGGACAGGGGGAACTAATGAAAAACTGTTTTTT	CASSLRTGGTNEKLFF
11	TRBV5-5	-	-	TRBJ2-1	TGTGCCAGCCTAGGCCCTAATGAGCAGTTCTTC	CASLGPNEQFF
13	TRBV29-1	-	-	TRBJ2-3	TGCAGCGTTCGAAGGTATTTGTCAGATACGCAGTATTTT	CSVRRYLSDTQYF
15	TRBV11-2	-	TRBD2	TRBJ2-7	TGTGCCAGCAGCCAGGGGACTAGCGGGAGGGACGAGCAGTACTTC	CASSQGTSGRDEQYF
14	TRBV5-1	-	-	TRBJ2-7	TGCGCCAGCAGCTTGGCCCCCCCCTCCTACGAGCAGTACTTC	CASSLAPPSYEQYF
15	TRBV9	few	TRBD2	TRBJ2-1	TGTGCCAGCAGCGTTAGCGGGAGGGATGGGAATGAGCAGTTCTTC	CASSVSGRDGNEQFF
13	TRBV2	-	-	TRBJ2-1	TGTGCCAGCAAGGGCGGGGACTACAATGAGCAGTTCTTC	CASKGGDYNEQFF
15	TRBV28	-	TRBD1	TRBJ2-7	TGTGCCAGCAGCACCGACAGGGGAGGTGTCTACGAGCAGTACTTC	CASSTDRGGVYEQYF
17	TRBV7-9	-	-	TRBJ1-6	TGTGCCAGCAGCCCCCGGGACCGGGATAAAAAAGGTTCACCCCTCCACTTT	CASSPRDRDKKGSPLHF